The TCR beta chain described here comes from a study of T cell repertoires in cytomegalovirus infection. Overall study: It was the public TCR beta signatures that indicated both CMV infection and matching HLA type. Whole-study results and caveats: Dominating the ex vivo response were HLA-C-restricted CMV-specific TCR beta clonotypes. CMV carriers with the relevant HLA were identified by cumulative public TCR beta family frequency.

MiXCR, applied by TCRdb to the reads, yields one record per CDR3 protein. The repertoire holds 310,000 or so distinct CDR3 sequences, roughly 17% seen once, with 9.5% to 15% in the top ten. J gave up 2 bases and V 7 bases, and 4 bases lay outside the gene matches. Germline V gene lookup returns CDR1 SNHLY and CDR2 FYNNEI. The CDR3 length is 14 residues. This clonotype occurred a few times. Antigen specificity is unknown. Sequences were obtained from PBMCs. The source is a human donor in good health (CMV status not recorded). Some clones in this sample may be carry-over from other donors' samples. This chain uses TRBV2 with TRBJ1-4, with 7 nucleotides matching TRBD1. Written as DNA, the CDR3 is TGTGCCAGCACCGACAGGGCCACTAATGAAAAACTGTTTTTT. This sequence encodes CASTDRATNEKLFF. Based on the CDR3 plus reference TRBV2 and TRBJ1-4, the full variable domain is EPEVTQTPSHQVTQMGQEVILRCVPISNHLYFYWYRQILGQKVEFLVSFYNNEISEKSEIFDDQFSVERPDGSNFTLKIRSTKLEDSAMYFCASTDRATNEKLFFGSGTQLSVL.